The TCR beta chain described here comes from a study of molecular identifiers for immune sequencing clone quantification. Across the study: Four of five splits of RNA from approximately 20,000 or 98,000 naive CD8 cells were sequenced in replicates. Overall study findings and caveats: Clone sizes could be underestimated for highly expanded clones when identical TCR molecules share a barcode. Over 98% of effector molecules, yet under 1% of naive-cell molecules, were held by clones above 20 RNA copies.

Germline CDR1 reads SGHDN; CDR2 reads FVKESK. This CDR3 has 15 amino acids. With V trimmed by 0 bases and J by 8 bases, 5 bases remained unmatched. A CD8+CD4-CCR7+CD45RA+ phenotype served as the sorting definition for naive CD8 T cells. Each CDR3 protein is one row after TCRdb ran MiXCR on the PCR reads. The table includes about 40,000 distinct CDR3 sequences, 15% to 20% detected once. By share, this clonotype counts as medium-sized. Its specificity is unknown. V is TRBV14 and J is TRBJ2-1, with 9 bases lining up with TRBD2. This TCR came from a human donor in good health. Some libraries in this study had Jurkat cell RNA spiked in. Sequencing was done on a sample of naive CD8+ T cells from blood, with Jurkat cell RNA spiked in. Subset indicated: FACS-sorted CD8+CD4-CCR7+CD45RA+ naive T cells. The CDR3 sequence: CASSQDRGREYEQFF. CDR3 nucleotides: TGTGCCAGCAGCCAAGATCGCGGGAGGGAATATGAGCAGTTCTTC.